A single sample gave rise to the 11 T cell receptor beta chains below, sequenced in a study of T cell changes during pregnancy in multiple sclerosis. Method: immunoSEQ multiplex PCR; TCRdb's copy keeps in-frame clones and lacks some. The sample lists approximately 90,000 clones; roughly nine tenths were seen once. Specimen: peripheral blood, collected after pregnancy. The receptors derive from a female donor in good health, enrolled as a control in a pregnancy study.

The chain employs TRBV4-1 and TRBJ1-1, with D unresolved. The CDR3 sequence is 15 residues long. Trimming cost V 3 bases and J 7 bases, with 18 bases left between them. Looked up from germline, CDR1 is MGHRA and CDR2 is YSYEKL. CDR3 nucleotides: TGCGCCAGCAGCCAGGGCCCCCCCGAAGAGAGTGAAGCTTTCTTT. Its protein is CASSQGPPEESEAFF.

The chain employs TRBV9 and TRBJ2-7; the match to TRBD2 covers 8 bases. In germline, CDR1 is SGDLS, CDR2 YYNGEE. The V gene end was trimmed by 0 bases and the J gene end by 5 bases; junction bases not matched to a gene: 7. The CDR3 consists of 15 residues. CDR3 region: CASSVAGGVRNEQYF. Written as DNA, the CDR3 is TGTGCCAGCAGCGTAGCGGGGGGGGTTCGAAACGAGCAGTACTTC.

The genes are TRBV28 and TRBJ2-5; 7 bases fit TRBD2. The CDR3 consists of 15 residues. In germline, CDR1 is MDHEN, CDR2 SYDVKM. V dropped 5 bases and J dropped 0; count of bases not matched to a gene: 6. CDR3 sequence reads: CASSPGGGYQETQYF. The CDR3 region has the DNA TGTGCCAGCAGTCCGGGGGGAGGGTACCAAGAGACCCAGTACTTC.

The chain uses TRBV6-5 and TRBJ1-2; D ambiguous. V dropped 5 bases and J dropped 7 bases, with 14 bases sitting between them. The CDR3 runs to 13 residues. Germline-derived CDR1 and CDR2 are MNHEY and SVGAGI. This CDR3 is CASSPDILGGYTF. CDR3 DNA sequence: TGTGCCAGCAGTCCCGACATATTAGGTGGCTACACCTTC.

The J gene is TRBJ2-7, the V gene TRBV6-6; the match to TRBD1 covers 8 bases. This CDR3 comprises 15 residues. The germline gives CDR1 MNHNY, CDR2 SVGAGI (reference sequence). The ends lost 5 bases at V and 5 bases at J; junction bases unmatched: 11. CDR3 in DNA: TGTGCCAGCAGTCTCGGACAGGGTGTCTTTGACGAGCAGTACTTC. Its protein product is CASSLGQGVFDEQYF.

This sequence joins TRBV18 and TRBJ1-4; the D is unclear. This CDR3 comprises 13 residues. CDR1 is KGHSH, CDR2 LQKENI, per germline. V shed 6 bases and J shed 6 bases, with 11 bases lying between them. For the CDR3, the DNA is TGTGCCAGCTCCCCCGGTTCGGATGAAAAACTGTTTTTT. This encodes CASSPGSDEKLFF.

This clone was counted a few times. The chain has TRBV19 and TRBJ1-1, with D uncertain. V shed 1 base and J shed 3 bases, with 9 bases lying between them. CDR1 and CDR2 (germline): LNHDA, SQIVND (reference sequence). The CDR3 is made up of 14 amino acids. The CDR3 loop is CASSIGLTYTEAFF. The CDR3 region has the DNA TGTGCCAGTAGTATAGGTCTAACCTACACTGAAGCTTTCTTT.

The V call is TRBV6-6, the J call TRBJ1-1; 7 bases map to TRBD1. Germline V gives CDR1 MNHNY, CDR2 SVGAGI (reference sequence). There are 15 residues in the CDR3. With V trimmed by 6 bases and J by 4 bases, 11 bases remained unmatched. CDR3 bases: TGTGCCAGCAGCTTCTCAGGGCAGGGGGGCACTGAAGCTTTCTTT. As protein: CASSFSGQGGTEAFF.

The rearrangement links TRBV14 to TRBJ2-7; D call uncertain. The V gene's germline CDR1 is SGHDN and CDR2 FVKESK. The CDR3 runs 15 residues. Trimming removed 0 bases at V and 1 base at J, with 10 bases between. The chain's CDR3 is CASSQDFPRSYEQYF. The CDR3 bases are TGTGCCAGCAGCCAAGATTTCCCCAGATCCTACGAGCAGTACTTC.

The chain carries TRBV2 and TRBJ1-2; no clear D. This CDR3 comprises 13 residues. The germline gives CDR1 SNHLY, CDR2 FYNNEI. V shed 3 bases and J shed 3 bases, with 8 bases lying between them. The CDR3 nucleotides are TGTGCCAGCAGTGATAGTAGCTACTATGGCTACACCTTC. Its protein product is CASSDSSYYGYTF.

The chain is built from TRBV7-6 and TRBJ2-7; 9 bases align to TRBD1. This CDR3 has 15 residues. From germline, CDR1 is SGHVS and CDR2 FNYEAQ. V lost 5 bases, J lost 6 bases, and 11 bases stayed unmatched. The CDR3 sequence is CASSPIGTGSREQYF. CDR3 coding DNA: TGTGCCAGCAGCCCTATCGGGACAGGGTCTCGCGAGCAGTACTTC.